Each of the 5 T cell receptor beta chains below was sequenced from the same sample in a study of T cells in localized non-small cell lung cancer. Clones were sequenced by immunoSEQ multiplex PCR, and TCRdb holds only the in-frame ones, with some missing. The table records over 45,000 clones, about 87% of them present only once. This specimen was peripheral blood, taken before any cancer treatment. These receptors originate from a man between 40 and 70 years old with stage I squamous cell lung carcinoma.

This clone appeared once. The rearrangement uses TRBV5-1 and TRBJ2-5; TRBD2 might be the D (5 bases). The ends were cut back, 3 bases at V and 7 bases at J, with 19 bases in the middle. CDR3 length: 15 residues. Germline V gene lookup returns CDR1 SGHRS and CDR2 YFSETQ. The DNA for the CDR3 is TGCGCCAGCAGCTCGGGATCGGGATGGGTTGGGACCCAGTACTTC. Translating gives CASSSGSGWVGTQYF.

The CDR3 loop reads CASSASGPYNEQFF. The CDR3 coding sequence is TGTGCCAGCAGTGCTAGCGGGCCGTACAATGAGCAGTTCTTC. The chain couples TRBV27 to TRBJ2-1; 8 bases align to TRBD2. CDR3 size: 14 residues. V lost 5 bases and J lost 4; bases outside the gene matches: 4. The germline gives CDR1 MNHEY, CDR2 SMNVEV (reference sequence).

This clone was found a few times. V is TRBV5-6 and J is TRBJ2-1; 8 bases agree with TRBD1. CDR3 length: 14 amino acids. Germline assignment: CDR1 SGHDT and CDR2 YYEEEE. The V and J ends lost 6 bases and 5 bases, in that order; junction bases with no gene match: 7. The CDR3 loop is CASKTGGQDNEQFF. Written as DNA, the CDR3 is TGTGCCAGCAAAACAGGGGGACAGGACAATGAGCAGTTCTTC.

The V and J genes are TRBV30 and TRBJ2-3; TRBD2 is a possible D gene (5 bases). Germline V CDR1 and CDR2: GTSNPN, SVGIG (reference sequence). Trimming took off 4 bases at V and 5 bases at J, with 7 bases between the two ends. The CDR3 length is 11 residues. The CDR3 DNA reads TGTGCCTGGACGGCGGGAGATACGCAGTATTTT. Its protein is CAWTAGDTQYF.

The chain has TRBV7-3 and TRBJ2-3; 10 bases agree with TRBD1. V lost 5 bases, J lost 6 bases, and 14 bases stayed unmatched. The V gene's germline CDR1 is SGHTA and CDR2 FQGTGA. The length of the CDR3 is 17 residues. The DNA of the CDR3 is TGTGCCAGCAGCGTTAAAGCCGGGACAGGGGCCCGTGATACGCAGTATTTT. It yields the protein CASSVKAGTGARDTQYF.